The 26 T cell receptor beta chains below all came from one sample that was sequenced in a study of technical replicates of blood from a few donors. Produced via immunoSEQ multiplex PCR; TCRdb's table is partial and in-frame only. Here the sample spans 11,000 to 15,000 clones, approximately 80% being singletons. The specimen was PBMCs. These receptors were collected from a human donor in good health.

CDR3 loop: CASSTGQGTFNEQFF. DNA of the CDR3: TGTGCCAGTAGTACGGGACAGGGGACGTTCAATGAGCAGTTCTTC. The V gene is TRBV19, the J gene TRBJ2-1; 10 positions agree with TRBD1. V lost 4 bases to trimming and J lost 6 bases; unmatched junction nucleotides: 6. CDR1 and CDR2 (germline): LNHDA, SQIVND (reference sequence). CDR3 length: 15 amino acids.

This chain links TRBV28 with TRBJ1-2, with TRBD1 matching 9 bases. The ends lost 6 bases at V and 8 bases at J; junction bases unmatched: 7. This CDR3 has 13 residues. Germline V gene data show CDR1 as MDHEN and CDR2 as SYDVKM. The chain's CDR3 is CASSPIGTGGYTF. DNA for the CDR3: TGTGCCAGCAGCCCAATAGGGACAGGGGGCTACACCTTC.

CDR3 in DNA: TGTGCTAGTGGTTTCGGGACTAGCGGGAACACAGATACGCAGTATTTT. Translating gives CASGFGTSGNTDTQYF. The chain is built from TRBV12-5 and TRBJ2-3; 13 positions agree with TRBD2. This CDR3 is built from 16 residues. CDR1 LGHNT and CDR2 FRNRAP come from the germline V gene. V lost 3 bases to trimming and J lost 2 bases; unmatched junction nucleotides: 2.

The chain is built from TRBV5-8 and TRBJ2-7, with 8 bases that match TRBD1. J lost 3 bases, V lost 4 bases, and 12 bases had no gene match. CDR3 size: 16 residues. Germline CDR1 reads SGHTS; CDR2 reads YDEGEE. The CDR3 coding sequence is TGTGCCAGCAGCGAACCGACAGGGGAGTTTTTCTACGAGCAGTACTTC. Amino acid sequence: CASSEPTGEFFYEQYF. The full variable domain, with the rest looked up from reference TRBV5-8 and TRBJ2-7, is EAGVTQSPTHLIKTRGQQATLRCSPISGHTSVYWYQQALGLGLQFLLWYDEGEERNRGNFPPRFSGRQFPNYSSELNVNALELEDSALYLCASSEPTGEFFYEQYFGPGTRLTVT.

The genes are TRBV19 and TRBJ2-5; 8 bases map to TRBD1. Germline V gives CDR1 LNHDA, CDR2 SQIVND (reference sequence). Trimming took 9 bases from V and 5 from J; bases not matched to a gene: 8. The CDR3 loop spans 13 amino acids. The CDR3 region has the DNA TGTGCCAGCGCTCGACAGGGGTCGGAGACCCAGTACTTC. Translating gives CASARQGSETQYF. The full variable domain, completed using reference TRBV19 and TRBJ2-5, is DGGITQSPKYLFRKEGQNVTLSCEQNLNHDAMYWYRQDPGQGLRLIYYSQIVNDFQKGDIAEGYSVSREKKESFPLTVTSAQKNPTAFYLCASARQGSETQYFGPGTRLLVL.

This chain links TRBV19 with TRBJ1-5, with TRBD1 identical over 9 bases. J gave up 5 bases and V 4 bases, and 9 bases lay outside the gene matches. The V gene's germline CDR1 is LNHDA and CDR2 SQIVND (reference sequence). The CDR3 has 16 amino acids. DNA for the CDR3: TGTGCCAGTAGTAAGAAAGGACAGGGGTACTATCAGCCCCAGCATTTT. Translated: CASSKKGQGYYQPQHF. Variable domain in full (rest from reference TRBV19 and TRBJ1-5): DGGITQSPKYLFRKEGQNVTLSCEQNLNHDAMYWYRQDPGQGLRLIYYSQIVNDFQKGDIAEGYSVSREKKESFPLTVTSAQKNPTAFYLCASSKKGQGYYQPQHFGDGTRLSIL.

The chain couples TRBV19 to TRBJ2-2; weak D call: TRBD2 (6 bases). CDR3 length: 14 amino acids. Trimming took off 5 bases at V and 8 bases at J, with 15 bases between the two ends. Germline V lookup: CDR1 LNHDA, CDR2 SQIVND (reference sequence). The CDR3 DNA follows: TGTGCCAGTAGTCCAGGAGAGGGGAGGGGGGAGCTGTTTTTT. Translated, it gives CASSPGEGRGELFF.

This clone occurred a few times. V and J are TRBV29-1 and TRBJ2-3; TRBD1 matches at 9 bases. This CDR3 spans 15 amino acids. Germline CDR1 is SQVTM and CDR2 is ANQGSEA. V dropped 6 bases and J dropped 3; count of bases not matched to a gene: 10. The CDR3 nucleotides are TGCAGCGTGAAGCGACAGGGGGGCGAGACAGATACGCAGTATTTT. It codes for CSVKRQGGETDTQYF.

V gene TRBV25-1 combines with J gene TRBJ2-1; the match to TRBD1 covers 10 bases. The CDR3 covers 16 residues. Germline CDR1 is MGHDK and CDR2 is SYGVNS. The junction had 11 bases not matched to a gene; V was cut back by 2 bases and J by 10 bases. CDR3 in amino acids: CASSEAWGTGVPEQFF. CDR3 in DNA: TGTGCCAGCAGTGAAGCCTGGGGGACAGGGGTACCCGAGCAGTTCTTC. The complete variable domain, with remaining parts taken from reference TRBV25-1 and TRBJ2-1, reads EADIYQTPRYLVIGTGKKITLECSQTMGHDKMYWYQQDPGMELHLIHYSYGVNSTEKGDLSSESTVSRIRTEHFPLTLESARPSHTSQYLCASSEAWGTGVPEQFFGPGTRLTVL.

The V and J genes are TRBV21-1 and TRBJ1-5; TRBD1 is taken as the D call from the table, unchecked against the DNA. TRBV21-1 is labeled a pseudogene. The CDR3 is 22 amino acids. CDR3 in amino acids: CASSKIGRTGDREGDSNQPQHF. The CDR3 region has the DNA TGTGCCAGCAGCAAAATCGGCCGAACCGGGGACAGGGAAGGAGATAGCAATCAGCCCCAGCATTTT.

The genes are TRBV5-1 and TRBJ2-7, with 7 nucleotides matching TRBD1. Germline trimming cut 4 bases from V and 2 bases from J; bases unmatched to any gene: 9. The CDR3 runs 15 residues. CDR1 is SGHRS and CDR2 is YFSETQ in the germline V gene. The CDR3 here is CASSPWTGSPYEQYF. The CDR3 DNA reads TGCGCCAGCAGCCCTTGGACAGGTTCCCCCTACGAGCAGTACTTC. Using reference TRBV5-1 and TRBJ2-7 for the parts outside the CDR3, the full variable domain is KAGVTQTPRYLIKTRGQQVTLSCSPISGHRSVSWYQQTPGQGLQFLFEYFSETQRNKGNFPGRFSGRQFSNSRSEMNVSTLELGDSALYLCASSPWTGSPYEQYFGPGTRLTVT.

The gene calls are TRBV28 and TRBJ1-3, with D perhaps TRBD1 (6 bases). V lost 7 bases and J 0 bases, leaving 16 bases between the germline ends. The CDR3 spans 16 residues. Germline CDR1 reads MDHEN; CDR2 reads SYDVKM. CDR3 coding DNA: TGTGCCAGCAACCTAGGCGGGGGGCTCTCTGGAAACACCATATATTTT. Translated: CASNLGGGLSGNTIYF.

The V and J genes are TRBV28 and TRBJ1-2; 7 bases fit TRBD1. CDR1 is MDHEN, CDR2 SYDVKM, per germline. V trimming: 6 bases; J trimming: 5 bases; junction bases outside the gene matches: 12. The CDR3 runs to 15 residues. CDR3 sequence (DNA): TGTGCCAGCAGAATCACCTCCGGGACAGTATATGGCTACACCTTC. Encoded protein: CASRITSGTVYGYTF.

V usage is TRBV30 and J usage is TRBJ2-7; D gene ambiguous. Germline loops: CDR1 GTSNPN, CDR2 SVGIG (reference sequence). This CDR3 is built from 13 residues. V was clipped by 1 base and J by 2 bases, with 9 bases between them. As DNA, the CDR3 is TGTGCCTGGAGTGGCAGGTCCGCCTACGAGCAGTACTTC. It is translated as CAWSGRSAYEQYF.

The chain couples TRBV28 to TRBJ2-2, with D possibly matching TRBD1 (6 bases). The CDR3 extends over 15 amino acids. The germline V gene has CDR1 MDHEN and CDR2 SYDVKM. Trimming cost V 10 bases and J 2 bases, with 17 bases left between them. The CDR3 region is CATSPGQSNTGELFF. In nucleotides, the CDR3 is TGTGCCACCTCTCCCGGACAGAGTAACACCGGGGAGCTGTTTTTT.

The chain uses TRBV5-4 and TRBJ2-3, with TRBD2 matching over 10 bases. CDR1 and CDR2 (germline): SGHNT, YYREEE (reference sequence). This CDR3 spans 17 amino acids. The trim removed 4 bases at V and 3 bases at J, leaving 11 bases unmatched. CDR3 region: CASSPSLAGAGTDTQYF. DNA for the CDR3: TGTGCCAGCAGCCCCAGTCTAGCGGGAGCAGGGACAGATACGCAGTATTTT.

The sample holds a few counts of this clone. Other nucleotide sequences from this sample produce the same CDR3. The rearrangement uses TRBV18 and TRBJ2-7; perhaps TRBD1 as D (5 bases). The CDR3 has 14 residues. V gave up 0 bases and J gave up 2 bases, with 8 bases separating them. Looked up from germline, CDR1 is KGHSH and CDR2 is LQKENI. DNA of the CDR3: TGTGCCAGCTCACCACCGGGGCGCCCCTACGAGCAGTACTTC. Amino acids: CASSPPGRPYEQYF.

This chain links TRBV6-5 with TRBJ2-5; maybe TRBD1 (5 bases). The J call may not be correct, given that the DNA end is closer to TRBJ2-7. Germline CDR1 MNHEY, CDR2 SVGAGI. This CDR3 has 13 amino acids. The CDR3 DNA is TGTGCCAGCAGTTACTCCGACAGATACGAGCAGTACTTC. Its protein product is CASSYSDRYEQYF.

V and J are TRBV5-1 and TRBJ2-2; 7 nucleotides agree with TRBD2. Germline lookup yields CDR1 SGHRS and CDR2 YFSETQ. This CDR3 region has 17 residues. V was pared by 4 bases and J by 0 bases, with 9 bases of the junction left unmatched. In DNA form, the CDR3 reads TGCGCCAGCAGCAGGGGAAGCGGGGCCTCGAACACCGGGGAGCTGTTTTTT. Protein: CASSRGSGASNTGELFF.

The CDR3 DNA follows: TGCAGCGTCCGTACTAGGGGAGGTAGGAATGAGCAGTTCTTC. Translation gives CSVRTRGGRNEQFF. The rearrangement joins TRBV29-1 to TRBJ2-1; D possibly corresponds to TRBD2 (6 bases). The ends were cut back, 6 bases at V and 7 bases at J, with 19 bases in the middle. Germline assignment: CDR1 SQVTM and CDR2 ANQGSEA. CDR3 size: 14 residues.

CDR3 coding DNA: TGTGCCTGGAGTGGGGGCGCGGATGGCTACACCTTC. This codes for CAWSGGADGYTF. The chain carries TRBV30 and TRBJ1-2; TRBD1 might be the D (5 bases). The CDR3 totals 12 residues. The V gene lost 1 base and the J gene lost 6 bases, with 9 bases spanning the gap. From germline, CDR1 is GTSNPN and CDR2 SVGIG (reference sequence).

The chain couples TRBV6-4 to TRBJ2-2; 8 bases are a match to TRBD2. The CDR3 is made up of 14 amino acids. CDR1 is MRHNA and CDR2 is SNTAGT in the germline V gene. J lost 3 bases, V lost 3 bases, and 0 bases had no gene match. CDR3 in DNA: TGTGCCAGCAGTGAAGCGGGGGACACCGGGGAGCTGTTTTTT. Translated, it gives CASSEAGDTGELFF.

The gene calls are TRBV5-1 and TRBJ2-7; TRBD2 is a possible D gene (6 bases). CDR1 and CDR2 (germline): SGHRS, YFSETQ. V was trimmed by 1 base and J by 4 bases, leaving 12 bases between them. CDR3 length equals 14 residues. Written as DNA, the CDR3 is TGCGCCAGCAGCTTGAATGGGGGAGGATACGAGCAGTACTTC. Its translation is CASSLNGGGYEQYF.

This chain uses TRBV5-1 with TRBJ2-1, with a possible D match to TRBD1 (5 bases). V was trimmed by 0 bases and J by 4 bases, leaving 11 bases between them. The CDR3 sequence is 15 residues long. The germline V gene has CDR1 SGHRS and CDR2 YFSETQ. CDR3 coding DNA: TGCGCCAGCAGCTTGGTGGGCAGGGAATACAATGAGCAGTTCTTC. Encoded protein: CASSLVGREYNEQFF.

The CDR3 bases are TGTGCCATCAGGGGGGCTAGCGGGAGTAACGAGCAGTACTTC. This gives the protein CAIRGASGSNEQYF. The chain joins TRBV10-3 to TRBJ2-7; 10 bases line up with TRBD2. The CDR3 extends over 14 amino acids. Trimming took 6 bases from V and 5 from J; bases not matched to a gene: 7. Germline loops: CDR1 ENHRY, CDR2 SYGVKD.

This sequence joins TRBV6-4 and TRBJ2-1; 9 bases match TRBD2. V lost 4 bases, J lost 5 bases, and 6 bases stayed unmatched. The CDR3 is made up of 15 amino acids. Germline lookup yields CDR1 MRHNA and CDR2 SNTAGT. CDR3 region: CASSVVAGGDNEQFF. For the CDR3, the DNA is TGTGCCAGCAGTGTGGTTGCGGGAGGGGACAATGAGCAGTTCTTC.